This T cell receptor (beta chain) comes out of a study of siplizumab effects on memory and regulatory T cells. The study's findings and limits: A minor fraction of alloreactive clones, and no more, mapped to unstimulated subsets. Fewer alloreactive sequences mapped to unstimulated CD4+ memory cells under siplizumab.

A note on this clone: Its specificity is unknown.

J was trimmed by 2 bases and V by 0 bases; bases with no gene match: 6. The CDR3 spans 17 residues. CDR1 is MGHRA, CDR2 YSYEKL, per germline. Per sample, some 10^5 TCR templates were assayed. TCRdb's table, derived via immunoSEQ multiplex PCR, lists solely in-frame clones and lacks some. Of more than 90,000 clones listed, just under 95% are singletons. This chain joins TRBV4-1 and TRBJ2-7; 11 positions match TRBD2. The sample comprised non-Treg CD4+ T cells sorted from blood. The clonotype originates from a human donor in good health. CDR3 loop: CASSQDRGLADPYEQYF. In DNA form, the CDR3 reads TGCGCCAGCAGCCAAGACAGGGGACTAGCGGATCCCTACGAGCAGTACTTC.